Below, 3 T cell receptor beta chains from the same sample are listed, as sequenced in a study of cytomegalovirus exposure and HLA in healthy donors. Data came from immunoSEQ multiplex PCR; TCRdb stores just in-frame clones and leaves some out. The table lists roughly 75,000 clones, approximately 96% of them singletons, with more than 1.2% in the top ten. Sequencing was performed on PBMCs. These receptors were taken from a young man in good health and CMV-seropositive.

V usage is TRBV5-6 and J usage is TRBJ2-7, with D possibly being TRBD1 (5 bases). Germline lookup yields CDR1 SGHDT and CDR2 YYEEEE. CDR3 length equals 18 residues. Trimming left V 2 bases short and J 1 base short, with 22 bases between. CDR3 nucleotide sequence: TGTGCCAGCAGCTTTGGGGCCCTACAGAGACCACCATCCTACGAGCAGTACTTC. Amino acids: CASSFGALQRPPSYEQYF.

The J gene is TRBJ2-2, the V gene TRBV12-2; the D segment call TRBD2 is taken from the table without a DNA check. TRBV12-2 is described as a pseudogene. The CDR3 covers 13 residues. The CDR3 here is CASRLEETGELFF. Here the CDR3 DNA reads TGTGCAAGTCGCTTAGAGGAGACCGGGGAGCTGTTTTTT.

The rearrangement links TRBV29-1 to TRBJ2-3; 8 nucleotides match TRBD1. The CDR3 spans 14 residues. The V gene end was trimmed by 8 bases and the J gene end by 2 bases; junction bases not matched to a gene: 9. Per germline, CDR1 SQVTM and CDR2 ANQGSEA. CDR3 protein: CSLYRGDLTDTQYF. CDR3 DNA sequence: TGCAGCTTATACAGGGGGGACCTCACAGATACGCAGTATTTT.